The 8 T cell receptor beta chains in this list originate from one sample, sequenced in a study of patients and donors after allogeneic stem cell transplantation. MiXCR was run by TCRdb on the RT-PCR reads, yielding one entry per CDR3 protein. The table has 57,000 or so distinct CDR3 sequences, about an eighth seen once. Sequencing was done on a sample of blood, either unsorted or a sorted T cell fraction (not recorded which). These receptors originate from a human donor who was either an allogeneic HSCT recipient or a stem cell or donor lymphocyte infusion donor (not recorded which). It is not recorded whose cells these are; they may come from a transplant donor.

This clonotype was picked up a small number of times. The chain employs TRBV4-1 and TRBJ2-1; the D gene could be TRBD1 or TRBD2 (5 bases each). V lost 2 bases and J lost 7, with 9 bases in between. CDR3 length: 13 residues. Germline V gene sequence: CDR1 MGHRA, CDR2 YSYEKL. The chain's CDR3 is CASSQIGGNEQFF. The CDR3 region has the DNA TGCGCCAGCAGCCAAATTGGGGGAAATGAGCAGTTCTTC.

This chain links TRBV7-9 with TRBJ2-7; D may be TRBD1 (6 bases). The V gene lost 3 bases and the J gene lost 2 bases, with 14 bases spanning the gap. Germline loops: CDR1 SEHNR, CDR2 FQNEAQ (reference sequence). CDR3 length: 15 residues. For the CDR3, the DNA is TGTGCCAGCAGCTTTATCGCGGACAGTCCCTACGAGCAGTACTTC. Residues: CASSFIADSPYEQYF.

By share of the sample, this clonotype is medium-sized (0.01 to 0.1%). This chain uses TRBV5-1 with TRBJ2-3, with D perhaps matching TRBD1 (6 bases). The length of the CDR3 is 15 residues. V was clipped by 4 bases and J by 1 base, with 13 bases between them. Germline assignment: CDR1 SGHRS and CDR2 YFSETQ. In nucleotides, the CDR3 is TGCGCCAGCAGCATTAGGGACACCCGCACAGATACGCAGTATTTT. Its protein is CASSIRDTRTDTQYF.

In its sample, this clonotype was seen many times. This chain links TRBV15 with TRBJ2-7, with D possibly being TRBD2 (6 bases). CDR3 length: 14 residues. The V end was cut by 0 bases, the J end by 3 bases, with 9 bases between. Germline V CDR1 and CDR2: LNHNV, YYDKDF (reference sequence). In DNA, the CDR3 is TGTGCCACCAGCAGAGAAGGCGGGAACTACGAGCAGTACTTC. It codes for CATSREGGNYEQYF.

The table lists this clonotype with a few counts. The rearrangement uses TRBV7-3 and TRBJ2-1; D unresolved. The CDR3 sequence is 13 residues long. Trimming pared 0 bases from V and 12 bases from J, leaving 12 bases between. The germline CDR1 and CDR2 sequences are SGHTA and FQGTGA. DNA for the CDR3: TGTGCCAGCAGCTTAACACAGTCTACGTGGCAGTTCTTC. As protein: CASSLTQSTWQFF.

This clonotype was seen ten or more times. V gene TRBV25-1 combines with J gene TRBJ1-6; D might be TRBD1 (5 bases). The V gene lost 3 bases and the J gene lost 3 bases, with 9 bases spanning the gap. CDR3 length: 15 residues. Germline CDR1 and CDR2: MGHDK and SYGVNS. The CDR3 coding sequence is TGTGCCAGCAGTGACGACAGCCGCTATAATTCACCCCTCCACTTT. This encodes CASSDDSRYNSPLHF.

The V and J genes are TRBV27 and TRBJ1-4; no clear D. V was pared by 6 bases and J by 12 bases, with 17 bases between. Germline V gives CDR1 MNHEY, CDR2 SMNVEV (reference sequence). The CDR3 has 13 amino acids. CDR3 amino acids: CASRSLGAQQLFF. The CDR3 nucleotides are TGTGCCAGCAGGTCACTGGGTGCCCAACAACTGTTTTTT. Full variable domain (missing parts from reference TRBV27 and TRBJ1-4): EAQVTQNPRYLITVTGKKLTVTCSQNMNHEYMSWYRQDPGLGLRQIYYSMNVEVTDKGDVPEGYKVSRKEKRNFPLILESPSPNQTSLYFCASRSLGAQQLFFGSGTQLSVL.

The CDR3 sequence: CASRFRGAGDNEQFF. The CDR3 DNA is TGCGCCAGCAGGTTCCGAGGGGCTGGTGACAATGAGCAGTTCTTC. This sequence joins TRBV5-1 and TRBJ2-1; D assignment may be TRBD1 or TRBD2 (5 bases each). V was clipped by 5 bases and J by 5 bases, with 17 bases between them. The length of the CDR3 is 15 residues. Per germline, CDR1 SGHRS and CDR2 YFSETQ. The full variable domain, completed using reference TRBV5-1 and TRBJ2-1, is KAGVTQTPRYLIKTRGQQVTLSCSPISGHRSVSWYQQTPGQGLQFLFEYFSETQRNKGNFPGRFSGRQFSNSRSEMNVSTLELGDSALYLCASRFRGAGDNEQFFGPGTRLTVL.